This entry describes one T cell receptor beta chain. Antigen unknown. Libraries were prepared by immunoSEQ multiplex PCR; TCRdb keeps only in-frame clonotypes and omits some of them. This table holds some 150,000 clones, around 88% found once. Germline V gene sequence: CDR1 SGHVS, CDR2 FQNEAQ. The CDR3 extends over 19 amino acids. Between the trimmed V and J ends, which lost 0 bases and 0 bases, there was a span of 15 bases. The sample originates from a study of T cell responses to AZD1222 COVID-19 vaccine. General observations from the study: Unmutated variant regions are reportedly the target of nearly half of TCRs that are spike-specific. Repertoire sampling occurred only after the peak T cell response. Among AZD1222 vaccinees, only 5 to 7 were seropositive at baseline.

The chain has TRBV7-8 and TRBJ1-6, with D perhaps matching TRBD1 (6 bases). This TCR came from an adult in good health. The sample in question was peripheral blood, obtained on day 0 of MenACWY control vaccination. The CDR3 sequence: CASSLALGQTSSYNSPLHF. Written as DNA, the CDR3 is TGTGCCAGCAGCTTAGCGCTCGGACAGACGAGCTCCTATAATTCACCCCTCCACTTT.